These 5 T cell receptor beta chains were sequenced from one sample in a study of shared clonotypes between healthy human individuals (dated by TCRdb to 2018 to 2020). Libraries were constructed by the immunoSEQ multiplex PCR assay. In TCRdb, the immuneACCESS table is reduced to in-frame sequences with V and J assigned. These tables do not hold every clone; where another copy was compared, an unresolved V gene accounts for under half, and the others remain unexplained. The sample table shows under 1,100,000 clones, and 65% to 80% are seen once. The top ten constitute approximately 1.5% of the sample. The sample was memory CD4+ T cells sorted from blood. Read against the paper, the sample's cell subset or site label means: CD45RA-negative fraction. The receptor set was obtained from a man younger than 35 in good health.

CDR3 coding DNA: TGTGCCAGCAGCGCCGGGACTAGCAACGAGCAGTACTTC. Translated, it gives CASSAGTSNEQYF. This chain connects TRBV5-7 to TRBJ2-7, with 9 bases aligning to TRBD2. TRBV5-7 is known as an ORF, though its function is uncertain. The J segment lost 5 bases and the V segment lost 4 bases, leaving 4 bases of the junction unmatched. The length of the CDR3 is 13 residues.

The V call is TRBV25-1, the J call TRBJ1-2; D possibly corresponds to TRBD1 (5 bases). This CDR3 contains 14 residues. The V end was cut by 8 bases, the J end by 2 bases, with 15 bases between. Looked up from germline, CDR1 is MGHDK and CDR2 is SYGVNS. The CDR3: CASRLGTENYGYTF. The CDR3 DNA sequence: TGTGCCAGCCGCCTGGGGACGGAGAACTATGGCTACACCTTC.

The chain recombines TRBV18 with TRBJ2-5; the match to TRBD2 covers 9 bases. Trimming took 2 bases from V and 1 from J; bases not matched to a gene: 5. Per the germline V gene, CDR1 is KGHSH and CDR2 is LQKENI. The CDR3 loop spans 16 amino acids. The CDR3 coding sequence is TGTGCCAGCTCACCATTGAGCGGGGGGTTCCAAGAGACCCAGTACTTC. Amino acid sequence: CASSPLSGGFQETQYF.

In this sample, this clone turned up a few times. The same CDR3 can be traced to other DNA sequences in this sample. The CDR3 is CAWSPGQLRETQYF. The CDR3, as DNA: TGTGCCTGGAGCCCGGGACAGCTCAGGGAGACCCAGTACTTC. This chain connects TRBV30 to TRBJ2-5; 7 nucleotides line up with TRBD1. CDR1 and CDR2 (germline): GTSNPN, SVGIG (reference sequence). J was trimmed by 5 bases and V by 3 bases; bases with no gene match: 9. The CDR3 sequence is 14 residues long.

The chain employs TRBV7-9 and TRBJ1-1, with unresolved D. This CDR3 is 13 amino acids long. Trimming removed 5 bases at V and 4 bases at J, with 11 bases between. The germline gives CDR1 SEHNR, CDR2 FQNEAQ (reference sequence). This CDR3 reads CASSVDGSTEAFF. CDR3 in DNA: TGTGCCAGCAGCGTGGATGGGAGCACTGAAGCTTTCTTT. Full variable domain (remainder filled in from reference TRBV7-9 and TRBJ1-1): DTGVSQNPRHKITKRGQNVTFRCDPISEHNRLYWYRQTLGQGPEFLTYFQNEAQLEKSRLLSDRFSAERPKGSFSTLEIQRTEQGDSAMYLCASSVDGSTEAFFGQGTRLTVV.